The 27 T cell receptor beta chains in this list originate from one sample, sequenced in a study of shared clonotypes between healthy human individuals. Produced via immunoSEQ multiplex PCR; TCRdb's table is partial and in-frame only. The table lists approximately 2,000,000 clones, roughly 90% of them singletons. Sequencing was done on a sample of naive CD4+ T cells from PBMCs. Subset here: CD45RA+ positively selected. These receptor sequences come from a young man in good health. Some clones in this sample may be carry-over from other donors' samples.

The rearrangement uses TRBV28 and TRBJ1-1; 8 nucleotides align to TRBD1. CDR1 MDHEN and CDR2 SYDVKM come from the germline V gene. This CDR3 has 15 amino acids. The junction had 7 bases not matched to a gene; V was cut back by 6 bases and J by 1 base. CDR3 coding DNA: TGTGCCAGCAGGCTGACAGGGGCGGGGAACACTGAAGCTTTCTTT. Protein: CASRLTGAGNTEAFF.

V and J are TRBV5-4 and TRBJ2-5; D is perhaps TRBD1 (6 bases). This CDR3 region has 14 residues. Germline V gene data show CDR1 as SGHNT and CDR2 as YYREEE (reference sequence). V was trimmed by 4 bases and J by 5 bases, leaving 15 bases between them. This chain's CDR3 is CASSITGLDETQYF. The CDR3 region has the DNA TGTGCCAGCAGCATTACAGGGTTAGATGAGACCCAGTACTTC.

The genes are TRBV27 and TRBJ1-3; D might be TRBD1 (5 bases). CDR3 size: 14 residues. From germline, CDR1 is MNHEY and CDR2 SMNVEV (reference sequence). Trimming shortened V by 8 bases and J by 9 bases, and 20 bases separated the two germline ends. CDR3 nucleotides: TGTGCCAGCGCCGTCGGGGGAGTGGAGGGCACCATATATTTT. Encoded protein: CASAVGGVEGTIYF.

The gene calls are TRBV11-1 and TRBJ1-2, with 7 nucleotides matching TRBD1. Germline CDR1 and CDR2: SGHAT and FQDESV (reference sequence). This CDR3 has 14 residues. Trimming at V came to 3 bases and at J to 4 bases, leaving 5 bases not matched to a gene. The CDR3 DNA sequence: TGTGCCAGCAGCTTTCTGACAGGGAGCTATGGCTACACCTTC. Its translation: CASSFLTGSYGYTF. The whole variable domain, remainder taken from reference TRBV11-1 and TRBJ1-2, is EAEVAQSPRYKITEKSQAVAFWCDPISGHATLYWYRQILGQGPELLVQFQDESVVDDSQLPKDRFSAERLKGVDSTLKIQPAELGDSAMYLCASSFLTGSYGYTFGSGTRLTVV.

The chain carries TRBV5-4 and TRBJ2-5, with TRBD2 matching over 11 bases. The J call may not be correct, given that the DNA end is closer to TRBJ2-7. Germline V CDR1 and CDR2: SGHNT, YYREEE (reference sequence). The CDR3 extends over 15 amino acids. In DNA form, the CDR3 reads TGTGCCAGCAGCTATGGGACTAGCGGTACCTACGAGCAGTACTTC. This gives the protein CASSYGTSGTYEQYF.

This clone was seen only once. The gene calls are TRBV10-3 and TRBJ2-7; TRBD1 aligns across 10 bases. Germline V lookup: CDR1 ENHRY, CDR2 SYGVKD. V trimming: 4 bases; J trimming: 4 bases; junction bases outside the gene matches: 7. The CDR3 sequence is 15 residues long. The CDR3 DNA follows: TGTGCCATCAGTGGGGGGACAGGGGTTGTGTACGAGCAGTACTTC. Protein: CAISGGTGVVYEQYF.

The CDR3 bases are TGTGCCAGCAGCTTAAGTCGCGGAGGGACCTACGAGCAGTACTTC. Its translation: CASSLSRGGTYEQYF. This chain joins TRBV7-2 and TRBJ2-7; a possible D gene is TRBD2 (6 bases). CDR3 length equals 15 residues. Germline CDR1 SGHTA, CDR2 FQGNSA. With 2 bases removed from V and 2 bases from J, the gap between germline ends came to 13 bases.

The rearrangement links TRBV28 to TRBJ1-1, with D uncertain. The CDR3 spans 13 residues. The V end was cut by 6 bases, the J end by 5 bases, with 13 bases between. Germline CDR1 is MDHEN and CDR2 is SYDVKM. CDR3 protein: CASRSKVWTEAFF. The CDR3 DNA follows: TGTGCCAGCAGAAGTAAGGTTTGGACTGAAGCTTTCTTT. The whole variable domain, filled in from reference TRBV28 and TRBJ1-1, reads DVKVTQSSRYLVKRTGEKVFLECVQDMDHENMFWYRQDPGLGLRLIYFSYDVKMKEKGDIPEGYSVSREKKERFSLILESASTNQTSMYLCASRSKVWTEAFFGQGTRLTVV.

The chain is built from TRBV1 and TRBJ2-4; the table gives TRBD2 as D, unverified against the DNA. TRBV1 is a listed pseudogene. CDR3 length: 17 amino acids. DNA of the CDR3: TGCACCAGCAGCCATGAAGGGGACTGGATGCTTCTTGACATTCAGTACTTC. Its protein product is CTSSHEGDWMLLDIQYF.

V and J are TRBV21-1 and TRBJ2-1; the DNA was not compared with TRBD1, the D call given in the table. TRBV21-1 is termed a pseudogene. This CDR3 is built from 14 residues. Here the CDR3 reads CASYGRASYNEQFF. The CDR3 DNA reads TGTGCCAGCTACGGCAGGGCCTCCTACAATGAGCAGTTCTTC.

The DNA of the CDR3 is TGTGCCAGCAGCCCCCTCCCCTCAGGAATCGGCTACAATGAGCAGTTCTTC. Translating it yields CASSPLPSGIGYNEQFF. This chain connects TRBV5-4 to TRBJ2-1; D not certain. There are 17 residues in the CDR3. Deletions cut 4 bases from V and 3 bases from J, with 20 bases between. Germline V gene data show CDR1 as SGHNT and CDR2 as YYREEE (reference sequence).

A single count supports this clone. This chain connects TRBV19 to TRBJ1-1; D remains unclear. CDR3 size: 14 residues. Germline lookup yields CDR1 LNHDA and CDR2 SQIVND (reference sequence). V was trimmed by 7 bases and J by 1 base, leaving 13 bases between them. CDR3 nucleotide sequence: TGTGCCAGTACCCAGTCGGGGTGGAACACTGAAGCTTTCTTT. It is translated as CASTQSGWNTEAFF.

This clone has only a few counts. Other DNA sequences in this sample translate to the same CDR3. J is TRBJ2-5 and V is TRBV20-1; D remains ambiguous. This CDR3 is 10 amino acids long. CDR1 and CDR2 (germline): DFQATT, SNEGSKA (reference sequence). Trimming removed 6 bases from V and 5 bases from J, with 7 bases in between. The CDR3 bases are TGCAGTGCCCGGAAGGAGACCCAGTACTTC. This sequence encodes CSARKETQYF.

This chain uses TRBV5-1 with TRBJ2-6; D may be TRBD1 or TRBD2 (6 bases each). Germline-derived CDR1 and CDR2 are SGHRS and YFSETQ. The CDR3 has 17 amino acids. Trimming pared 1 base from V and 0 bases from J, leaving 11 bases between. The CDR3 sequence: CASSLPGAFSGANVLTF. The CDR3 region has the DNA TGCGCCAGCAGCTTGCCGGGGGCATTCTCTGGGGCCAACGTCCTGACTTTC.

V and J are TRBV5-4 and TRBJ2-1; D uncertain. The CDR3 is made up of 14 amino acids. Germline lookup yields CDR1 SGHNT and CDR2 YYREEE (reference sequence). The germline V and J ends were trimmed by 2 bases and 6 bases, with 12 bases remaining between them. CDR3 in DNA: TGTGCCAGCAGCTTCCGGGCCGTAAGCAATGAGCAGTTCTTC. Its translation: CASSFRAVSNEQFF. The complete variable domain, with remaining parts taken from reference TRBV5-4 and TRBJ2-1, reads ETGVTQSPTHLIKTRGQQVTLRCSSQSGHNTVSWYQQALGQGPQFIFQYYREEENGRGNFPPRFSGLQFPNYSSELNVNALELDDSALYLCASSFRAVSNEQFFGPGTRLTVL.

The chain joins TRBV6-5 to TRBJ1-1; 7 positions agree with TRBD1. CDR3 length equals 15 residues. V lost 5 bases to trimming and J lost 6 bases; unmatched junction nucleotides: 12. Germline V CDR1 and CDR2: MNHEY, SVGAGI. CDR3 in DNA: TGTGCCAGCAGTAGCGGGACAGCGGGGAATCCTGAAGCTTTCTTT. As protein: CASSSGTAGNPEAFF.

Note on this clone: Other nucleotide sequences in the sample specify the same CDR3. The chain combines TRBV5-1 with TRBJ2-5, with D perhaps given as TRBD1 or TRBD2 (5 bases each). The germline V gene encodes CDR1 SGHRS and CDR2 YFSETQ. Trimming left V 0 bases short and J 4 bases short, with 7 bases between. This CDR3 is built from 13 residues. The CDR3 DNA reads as TGCGCCAGCAGCTTGGGGGGGAGAGAGACCCAGTACTTC. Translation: CASSLGGRETQYF.

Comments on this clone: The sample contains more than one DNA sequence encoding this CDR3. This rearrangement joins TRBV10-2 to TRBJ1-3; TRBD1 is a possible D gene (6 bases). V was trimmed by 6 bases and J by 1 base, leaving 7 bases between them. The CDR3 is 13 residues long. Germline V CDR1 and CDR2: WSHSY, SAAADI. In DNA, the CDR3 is TGCGCCAGCAGCACAGGGTCTGGAAACACCATATATTTT. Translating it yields CASSTGSGNTIYF.

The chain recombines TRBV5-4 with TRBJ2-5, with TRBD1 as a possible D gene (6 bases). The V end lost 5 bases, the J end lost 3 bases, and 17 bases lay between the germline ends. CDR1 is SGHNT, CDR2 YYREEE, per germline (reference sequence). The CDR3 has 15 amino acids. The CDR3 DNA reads TGTGCCAGCAGTTCCGCTTCCGGGACAAAAGAGACCCAGTACTTC. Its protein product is CASSSASGTKETQYF.

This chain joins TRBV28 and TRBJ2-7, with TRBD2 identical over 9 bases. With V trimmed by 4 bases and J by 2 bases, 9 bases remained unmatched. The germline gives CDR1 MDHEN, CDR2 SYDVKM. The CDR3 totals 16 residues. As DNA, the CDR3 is TGTGCCAGCAGTTCTCCGACTAGCGGTTTTCCCTACGAGCAGTACTTC. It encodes CASSSPTSGFPYEQYF.

The CDR3 here is CASSPLKGGGETQYF. DNA of the CDR3: TGTGCCAGCAGCCCGCTGAAGGGTGGGGGAGAGACCCAGTACTTC. This chain connects TRBV5-4 to TRBJ2-5, with D possibly called TRBD1 or TRBD2 (5 bases each). Between the trimmed V and J ends, which lost 4 bases and 4 bases, there was a span of 17 bases. The CDR3 sequence is 15 residues long. Germline values: CDR1 SGHNT, CDR2 YYREEE (reference sequence).

The CDR3 is CASSPRDTNQETQYF. CDR3 bases: TGTGCCAGCTCTCCCCGGGACACCAACCAAGAGACCCAGTACTTC. The rearrangement uses TRBV18 and TRBJ2-5; D perhaps matches TRBD1 (6 bases). CDR1 KGHSH and CDR2 LQKENI come from the germline V gene. This CDR3 region has 15 residues. V lost 6 bases and J lost 0, with 14 bases in between.

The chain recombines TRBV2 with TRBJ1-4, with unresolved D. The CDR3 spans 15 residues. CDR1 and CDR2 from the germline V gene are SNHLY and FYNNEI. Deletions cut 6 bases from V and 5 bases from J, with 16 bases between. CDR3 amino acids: CASRATTVRNEKLFF. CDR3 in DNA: TGTGCCAGCAGAGCTACGACCGTAAGGAATGAAAAACTGTTTTTT. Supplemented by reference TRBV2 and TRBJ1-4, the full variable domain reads EPEVTQTPSHQVTQMGQEVILRCVPISNHLYFYWYRQILGQKVEFLVSFYNNEISEKSEIFDDQFSVERPDGSNFTLKIRSTKLEDSAMYFCASRATTVRNEKLFFGSGTQLSVL.

CDR3 nucleotides: TGTGCCAGCTCACCACTGGGGGAGCCAGATGGCTACACCTTC. Translation gives CASSPLGEPDGYTF. The V and J genes are TRBV18 and TRBJ1-2; maybe TRBD1 (5 bases). Germline CDR1 is KGHSH and CDR2 is LQKENI. V lost 1 base to trimming and J lost 6 bases, with 12 bases between them. The CDR3 is 14 amino acids.

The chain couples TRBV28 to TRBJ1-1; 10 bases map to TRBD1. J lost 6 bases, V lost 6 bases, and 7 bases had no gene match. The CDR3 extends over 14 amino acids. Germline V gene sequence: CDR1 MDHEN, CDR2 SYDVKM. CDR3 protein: CASRETGGYAEAFF. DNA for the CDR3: TGTGCCAGCAGAGAGACAGGGGGCTACGCTGAAGCTTTCTTT.

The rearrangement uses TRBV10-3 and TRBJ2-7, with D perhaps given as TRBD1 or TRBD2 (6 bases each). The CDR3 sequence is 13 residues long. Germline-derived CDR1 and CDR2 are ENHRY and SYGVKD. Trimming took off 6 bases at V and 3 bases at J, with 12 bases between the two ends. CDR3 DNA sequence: TGTGCCATCAGGGGGGGCAGCTACTACGAGCAGTACTTC. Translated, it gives CAIRGGSYYEQYF.

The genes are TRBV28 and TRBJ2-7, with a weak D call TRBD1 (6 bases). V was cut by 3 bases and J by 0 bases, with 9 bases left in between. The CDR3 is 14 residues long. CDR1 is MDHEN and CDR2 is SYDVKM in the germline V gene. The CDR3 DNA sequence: TGTGCCAGCAGTTTCCAGGGGAGCTCCTACGAGCAGTACTTC. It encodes CASSFQGSSYEQYF.